This is a list of T cell receptor beta chains from one sample in a study of T cells in Graves' hyperthyroidism and ophthalmopathy. Each CDR3 protein gets one entry after TCRdb re-called the multiplex PCR reads with MiXCR. The table has 210,000 or so distinct CDR3 sequences, 15% to 20% seen once. Sample: blood. These receptor sequences come from a man over 45 with Graves' hyperthyroidism. Each CDR3 is given with its conserved first and last residue.

v_call,j_call,cdr3_aa
TRBV5-1,TRBJ1-4,CASSGGQPNEKLFF
TRBV27,TRBJ2-2,CASSSTRVRTGELFF
TRBV3-1,TRBJ2-1,CASSLSGRAGDEQFF
TRBV10-3,TRBJ2-5,CAISDPGAFGETQYF
TRBV5-6,TRBJ2-5,CASSLLAGEETQYF
TRBV13,TRBJ2-3,CASGLGGTDTQYF
TRBV11-2,TRBJ2-1,CASSGSGTGHEQFF
TRBV2,TRBJ1-1,CASLKQGNTEAFF
TRBV28,TRBJ1-2,CASSLDEGVSYTF
TRBV7-3,TRBJ2-1,CASSLTAVSYNEQFF
TRBV19,TRBJ1-5,CASSMVRTGNQPQHF
TRBV3-1,TRBJ2-1,CASSQDGLASSYNEQFF
TRBV15,TRBJ2-1,CATKRRIGDNEQFF
TRBV27,TRBJ2-1,CASSFSGRSYNEQFF
TRBV5-5,TRBJ2-7,CASSPDLEQYF
TRBV20-1,TRBJ2-1,CSARENEQFF
TRBV4-1,TRBJ2-7,CASSRGTGGNYEQYF
TRBV10-2,TRBJ2-2,CASSDPGLAGSGELFF
TRBV30,TRBJ1-6,CAWSVFPGTGTPLHF
TRBV11-3,TRBJ2-3,CASSSHRGTDTQYF
TRBV7-8,TRBJ1-2,CASSSDRVSNYGYTF
TRBV29-1,TRBJ1-2,CTHRGRAIYGYTF
TRBV7-9,TRBJ2-1,CASSLVIRTYNNEQFF
TRBV28,TRBJ2-7,CASSFSSRRPYEQYF
TRBV5-1,TRBJ2-5,CASSLDFGVQETQYF
TRBV20-1,TRBJ2-7,CSARNPRDASYEQYF
TRBV11-3,TRBJ2-1,CASSLLGGEQFF
TRBV7-8,TRBJ2-3,CASSLGGGRGDTQYF
TRBV11-2,TRBJ2-1,CASTPKRTYNEQFF
TRBV20-1,TRBJ1-5,CSASPIPGQGEQPQHF
TRBV28,TRBJ2-5,CASTLTGQGTQETQYF
TRBV7-9,TRBJ1-1,CASSLLGGDTEAFF
TRBV9,TRBJ2-5,CASSVQDFGGETQYF
TRBV7-9,TRBJ1-4,CASSPGTGVEKLFF
TRBV7-3,TRBJ2-5,CASSGGSQETQYF
TRBV19,TRBJ2-2,CASSIAVTLNTGELFF
TRBV5-4,TRBJ1-2,CAMGRELKGGYTF
TRBV5-5,TRBJ1-4,CASSTTPRVRFGNEKLFF
TRBV6-2/TRBV6-3,TRBJ1-1,CASSQIPQGTEAFF
TRBV6-1,TRBJ2-7,CASSEGHRVYEQYF
TRBV28,TRBJ2-7,CASSFLWDEQYF
TRBV28,TRBJ1-2,CASSHSGTGSWGYGYTF
TRBV28,TRBJ2-2,CASSPPASPEGNTGELFF
TRBV4-3,TRBJ2-3,CASSQDSGYTDTQYF